The entry below gives a single T cell receptor beta chain sequence along with its context. This receptor's antigen is unknown. The sample holds no much larger clone one base away, and base qualities are not on file. RNA was extracted with the RNeasy kit and about 0.5 to 1 ug was reverse transcribed using random hexamers. The immunoSEQ multiplex PCR assay, covering 54 Vbeta and 13 Jbeta segments, was used to amplify TCR beta CDR3 regions. To correct PCR amplification bias, a synthetic template baseline was used for both primer optimization and computational correction. As for the original processing: Reads were assigned to V, D and J genes according to IMGT and analyzed in immunoSEQ Analyzer, with only productive sequences retained. To calculate clonality, Shannon entropy was normalized by log2 of the number of productive unique sequences and then subtracted from one. Public and private clones were assessed among the 100 most prevalent clones of each patient and control. Clones were defined as Susac-specific if absent from the healthy and MS cohorts, from approximately 1,100 published viral clones and from other ImmuneACCESS disease sequences. In-frame beta chains were kept once TCRdb had trimmed the public reads at Q25 with fastp and called clones with MiXCR. Every distinct CDR3 protein forms one entry, paired with its most common genes and DNA. The V and J calls come from TCRdb's annotation, not from the publication. Here the sample has approximately 190,000 distinct CDR3 sequences; approximately 93% occur a single time. The biggest ten clones account for about 0.1% of the sample.

This specimen comes from a study of CD8 T cells in Susac syndrome (dated by TCRdb to between 2017 and 2020). Context from the whole study: Repertoire sequencing was used to test whether CD8+ T cell activation and differentiation in Susac syndrome was antigen driven.

Sequences LNHDA (CDR1) and SQIVND (CDR2) are obtained from the germline V gene (reference sequence). At the junction V is shortened by 7 bases and J by 5 bases, with 11 bases in between. From its cysteine to its phenylalanine, the CDR3 spans 12 amino acids. Just CDR3 DNA is preserved here, 36 bases in frame from base 1. Overall study results and their limits: The number of individuals in the TCR sequencing and HLA analysis was acknowledged as relatively small.

High-throughput TCR beta sequencing profiled peripheral blood CD8+ and CD4+ T cells from healthy donors, Susac syndrome patients and multiple sclerosis patients. Healthy donors were age- and sex-matched controls. CD8+ TEMRA cells were enriched by FACS, while bulk CD8+ and CD4+ T cells were purified by magnetic negative isolation. Blood was collected in EDTA tubes and processed within 24 hours, with PBMCs isolated through density gradient centrifugation. PBMCs intended for TCR sequencing were frozen in liquid nitrogen and were later thawed in a 37 degrees C water bath. The sorted or isolated CD4+, CD8+ and CD8+ TEMRA cells had a purity of 90% or higher.

The sequence joins TRBV19 to TRBJ1-2, and TRBD1 may be the D gene, going by 5 matching bases. The sequence was collected from a human donor in good health. The sample taken for sequencing was CD4+ T cells from PBMCs. The DNA is TGTGCCAGTAAGGGGAATTGGTATGGCTACACCTTC. This gives the protein CASKGNWYGYTF.